This T cell receptor (beta chain) is from a study of post-analysis software for immune sequencing data. The overall study: As for disease course, relapsing-remitting, secondary progressive and progressive-relapsing multiple sclerosis were all included.

General study results and limits: Diversity measured as normalized Chao1 was significantly lower in multiple sclerosis patients than in controls.

As concerns this clonotype: Its antigen remains unknown.

Incorporated into the TCR beta cDNA libraries were unique molecular identifiers, which served to reduce PCR and sequencing biases. TCRdb reprocessed the PCR reads via MiXCR and lists one record per CDR3 protein. The table records some 500,000 distinct CDR3 sequences, roughly 45% of them present only once. What was sequenced was blood. The source of this sequence is a girl between 5 and 17 years old with multiple sclerosis.

The CDR3 region has the DNA TGTGCCAGCAGCCCGTGGGGCAGCTTCAACTATGGCTACACCTTC. Protein sequence: CASSPWGSFNYGYTF. The rearrangement uses TRBV7-2 and TRBJ1-2; a possible D gene is TRBD1 (5 bases). There are 15 residues in the CDR3. Germline assignment: CDR1 SGHTA and CDR2 FQGNSA. Trimming took 5 bases from V and 2 from J, leaving 15 bases between them.